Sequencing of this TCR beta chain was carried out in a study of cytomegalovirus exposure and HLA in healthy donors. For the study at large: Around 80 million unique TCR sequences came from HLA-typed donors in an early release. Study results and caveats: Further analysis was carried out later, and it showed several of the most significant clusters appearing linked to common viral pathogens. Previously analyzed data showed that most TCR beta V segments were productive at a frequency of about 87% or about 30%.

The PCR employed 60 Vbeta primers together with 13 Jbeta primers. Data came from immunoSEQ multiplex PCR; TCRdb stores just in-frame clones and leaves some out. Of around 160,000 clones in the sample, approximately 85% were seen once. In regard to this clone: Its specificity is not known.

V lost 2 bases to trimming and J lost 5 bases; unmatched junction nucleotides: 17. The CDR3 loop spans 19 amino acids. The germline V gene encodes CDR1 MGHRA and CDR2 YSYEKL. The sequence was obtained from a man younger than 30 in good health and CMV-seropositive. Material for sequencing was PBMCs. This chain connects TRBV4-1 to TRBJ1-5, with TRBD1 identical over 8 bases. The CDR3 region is CASSQIIILDRDGHQPQHF. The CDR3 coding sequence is TGCGCCAGCAGCCAAATAATCATATTGGACAGGGATGGCCATCAGCCCCAGCATTTT.